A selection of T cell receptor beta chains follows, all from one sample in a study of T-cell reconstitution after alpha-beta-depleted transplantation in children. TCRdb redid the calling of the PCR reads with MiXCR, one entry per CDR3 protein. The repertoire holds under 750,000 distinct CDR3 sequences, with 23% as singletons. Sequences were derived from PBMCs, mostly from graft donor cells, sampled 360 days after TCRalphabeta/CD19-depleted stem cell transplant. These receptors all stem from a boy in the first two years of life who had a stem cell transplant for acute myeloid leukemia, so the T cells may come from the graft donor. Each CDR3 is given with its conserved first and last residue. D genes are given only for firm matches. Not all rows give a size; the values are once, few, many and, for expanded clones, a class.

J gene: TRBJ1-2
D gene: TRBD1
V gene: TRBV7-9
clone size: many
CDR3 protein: CASSLAVTGGNDGYTF
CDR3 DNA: TGTGCCAGCAGCTTAGCGGTGACAGGGGGCAACGATGGCTACACCTTC

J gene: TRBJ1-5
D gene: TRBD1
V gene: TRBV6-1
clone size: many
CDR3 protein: CASSEPGGINQPQHF
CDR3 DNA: TGTGCCAGCAGTGAACCAGGGGGGATAAATCAGCCCCAGCATTTT

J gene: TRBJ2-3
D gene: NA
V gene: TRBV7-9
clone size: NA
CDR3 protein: CASSLTAGSADTQYF
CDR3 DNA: TGTGCCAGCAGCTTAACGGCAGGGTCGGCAGATACGCAGTATTTT

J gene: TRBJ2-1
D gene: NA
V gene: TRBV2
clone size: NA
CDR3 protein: CASSETPTYYNEQFF
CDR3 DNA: TGTGCCAGCAGTGAAACCCCGACTTATTACAATGAGCAGTTCTTC

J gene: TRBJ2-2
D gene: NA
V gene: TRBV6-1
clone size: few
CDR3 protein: CAARGHITGELFF
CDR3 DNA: TGTGCCGCGCGCGGACATATCACCGGGGAGCTGTTTTTT

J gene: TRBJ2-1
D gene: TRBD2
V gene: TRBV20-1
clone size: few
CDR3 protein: CSARDLRGGYNEQFF
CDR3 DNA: TGCAGTGCTAGAGATTTGCGGGGGGGCTACAATGAGCAGTTCTTC

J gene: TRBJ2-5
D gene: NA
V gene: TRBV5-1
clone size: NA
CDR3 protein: CASSSALLQGFGETQYF
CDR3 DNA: TGCGCCAGCAGCTCCGCCCTCTTACAGGGTTTCGGAGAGACCCAGTACTTC

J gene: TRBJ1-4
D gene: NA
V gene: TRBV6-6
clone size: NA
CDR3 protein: CASSPGPEAKLFF
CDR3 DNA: TGTGCCAGCAGTCCCGGGCCGGAAGCAAAACTGTTTTTT

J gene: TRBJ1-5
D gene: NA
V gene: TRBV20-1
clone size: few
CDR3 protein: CSARNRNQPQHF
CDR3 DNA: TGCAGTGCTAGGAATAGAAATCAGCCCCAGCATTTT

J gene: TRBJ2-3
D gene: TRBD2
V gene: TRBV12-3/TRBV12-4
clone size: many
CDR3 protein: CASSLPGGWDTQYF
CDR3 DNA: TGTGCCAGCAGTCTCCCGGGGGGGTGGGATACGCAGTATTTT

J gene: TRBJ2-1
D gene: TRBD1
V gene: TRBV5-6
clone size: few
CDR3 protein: CASSLAGTAYNEQFF
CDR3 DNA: TGTGCCAGCAGCTTGGCCGGGACAGCCTACAATGAGCAGTTCTTC

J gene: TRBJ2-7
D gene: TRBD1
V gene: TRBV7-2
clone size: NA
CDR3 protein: CASSVKGAAYEQYF
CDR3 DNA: TGTGCCAGCAGCGTGAAGGGGGCCGCGTACGAGCAGTACTTC

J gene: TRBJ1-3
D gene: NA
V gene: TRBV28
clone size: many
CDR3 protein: CATLDRSSGNTIYF
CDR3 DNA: TGTGCCACCCTTGACCGGAGCTCTGGAAACACCATATATTTT

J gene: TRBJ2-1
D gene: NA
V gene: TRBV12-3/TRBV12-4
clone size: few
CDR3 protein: CASSPWTRSSYNEQFF
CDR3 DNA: TGTGCCAGCAGCCCCTGGACCAGAAGCTCCTACAATGAGCAGTTCTTC

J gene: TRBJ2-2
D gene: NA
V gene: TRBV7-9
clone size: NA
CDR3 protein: CASGWSRQNTGELFF
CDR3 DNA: TGTGCCAGCGGATGGTCCAGGCAGAACACCGGGGAGCTGTTTTTT

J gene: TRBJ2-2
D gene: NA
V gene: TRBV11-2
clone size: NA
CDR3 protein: CASSFRLLDTGELFF
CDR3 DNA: TGTGCCAGCAGCTTTAGGCTCCTTGACACCGGGGAGCTGTTTTTT

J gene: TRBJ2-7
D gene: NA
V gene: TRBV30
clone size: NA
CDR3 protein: CAWSITYEQYF
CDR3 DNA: TGTGCCTGGAGTATTACCTACGAGCAGTACTTC

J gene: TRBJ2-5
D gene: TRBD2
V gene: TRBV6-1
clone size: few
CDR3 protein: CASRGLAEWYQETQYF
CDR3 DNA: TGTGCCAGCAGGGGACTAGCGGAGTGGTACCAAGAGACCCAGTACTTC

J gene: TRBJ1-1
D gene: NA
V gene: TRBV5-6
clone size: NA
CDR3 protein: CASSFLTSFLSTEAFF
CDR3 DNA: TGTGCCAGCAGCTTCTTGACAAGCTTCTTAAGCACTGAAGCTTTCTTT

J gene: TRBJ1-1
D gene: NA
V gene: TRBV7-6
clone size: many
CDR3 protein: CASSSGAQGYTEAFF
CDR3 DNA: TGTGCCAGCAGCTCCGGGGCACAGGGCTATACTGAAGCTTTCTTT

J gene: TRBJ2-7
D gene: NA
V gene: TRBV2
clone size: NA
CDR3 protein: CASSANSRNYEQYF
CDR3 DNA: TGTGCCAGCAGTGCCAACAGCAGAAACTACGAGCAGTACTTC

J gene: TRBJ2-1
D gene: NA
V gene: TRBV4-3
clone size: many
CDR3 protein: CASSQWATLPYNEQFF
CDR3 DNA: TGCGCCAGCAGCCAATGGGCGACTCTCCCATACAATGAGCAGTTCTTC

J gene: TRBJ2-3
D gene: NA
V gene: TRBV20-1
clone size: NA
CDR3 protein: CSAQGGVTQYF
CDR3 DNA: TGCAGTGCGCAGGGGGGCGTTACGCAGTATTTT